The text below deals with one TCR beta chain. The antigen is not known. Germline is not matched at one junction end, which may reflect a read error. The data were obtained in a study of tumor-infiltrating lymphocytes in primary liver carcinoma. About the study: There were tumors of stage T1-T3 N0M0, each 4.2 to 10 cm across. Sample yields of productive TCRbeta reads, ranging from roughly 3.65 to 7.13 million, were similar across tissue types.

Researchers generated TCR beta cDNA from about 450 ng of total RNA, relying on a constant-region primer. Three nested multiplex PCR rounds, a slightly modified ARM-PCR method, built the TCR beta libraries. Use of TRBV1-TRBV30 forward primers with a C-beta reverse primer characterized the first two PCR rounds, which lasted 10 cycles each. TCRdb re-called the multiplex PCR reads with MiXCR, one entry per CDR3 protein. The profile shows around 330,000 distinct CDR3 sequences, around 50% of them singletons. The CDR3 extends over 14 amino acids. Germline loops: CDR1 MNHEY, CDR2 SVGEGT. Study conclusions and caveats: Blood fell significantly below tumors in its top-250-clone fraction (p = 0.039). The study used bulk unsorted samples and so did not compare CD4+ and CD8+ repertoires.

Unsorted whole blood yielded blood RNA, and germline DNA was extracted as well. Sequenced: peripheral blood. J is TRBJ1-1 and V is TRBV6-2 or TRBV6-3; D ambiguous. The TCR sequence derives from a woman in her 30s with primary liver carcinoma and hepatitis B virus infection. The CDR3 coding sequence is TGTGTCAGCAGTTACTCTATGGACCTCGCTGCAGCTTTCTTT. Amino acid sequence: CVSSYSMDLAAAFF.